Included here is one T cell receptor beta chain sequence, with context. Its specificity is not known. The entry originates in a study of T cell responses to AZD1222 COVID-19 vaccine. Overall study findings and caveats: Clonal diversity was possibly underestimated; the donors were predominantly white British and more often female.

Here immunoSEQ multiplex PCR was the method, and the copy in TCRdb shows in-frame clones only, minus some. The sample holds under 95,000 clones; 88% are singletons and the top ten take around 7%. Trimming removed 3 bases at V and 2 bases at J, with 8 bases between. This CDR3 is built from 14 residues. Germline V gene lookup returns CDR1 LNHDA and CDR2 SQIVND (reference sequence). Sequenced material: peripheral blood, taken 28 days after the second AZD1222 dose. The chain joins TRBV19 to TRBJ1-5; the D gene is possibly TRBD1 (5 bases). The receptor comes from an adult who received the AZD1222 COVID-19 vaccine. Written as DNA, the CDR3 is TGTGCCAGTAGTATTCAGGGTGGCAATCAGCCCCAGCATTTT. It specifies CASSIQGGNQPQHF.